The 3 T cell receptor beta chains below come from one sample, sequenced in a study of blood T cell repertoires in COVID-19. TCRdb keeps only in-frame clones here, not all; method: immunoSEQ multiplex PCR. This sample has about 250,000 clones, with almost 85% found just once. Source material: PBMCs or T cells enriched from blood (not recorded which). These receptors were taken from a woman aged 45-65 years with acute COVID-19.

This rearrangement joins TRBV5-1 to TRBJ1-1; 7 bases line up with TRBD1. This CDR3 region has 16 residues. V shed 7 bases, J shed 0 bases, and the junction held 12 bases outside the gene matches. Germline CDR1 SGHRS, CDR2 YFSETQ. This CDR3 reads CASLPSTGRMNTEAFF. Written as DNA, the CDR3 is TGCGCCAGCTTGCCCTCGACAGGGAGAATGAACACTGAAGCTTTCTTT.

V usage is TRBV10-3 and J usage is TRBJ2-5; 7 bases map to TRBD2. The ends lost 4 bases at V and 5 bases at J; junction bases unmatched: 4. There are 13 residues in the CDR3. CDR1 ENHRY and CDR2 SYGVKD come from the germline V gene. The CDR3 here is CAISAGGSETQYF. CDR3 coding DNA: TGTGCCATCAGTGCCGGGGGGAGCGAGACCCAGTACTTC.

Only one count was recorded for this clone. This sequence joins TRBV5-1 and TRBJ1-2, with 8 bases matching TRBD1. Trimming at V came to 4 bases and at J to 7 bases, leaving 9 bases not matched to a gene. Per germline, CDR1 SGHRS and CDR2 YFSETQ. The CDR3 is made up of 14 amino acids. The CDR3 is CASSPVTGEGGYTF. In nucleotides, the CDR3 is TGCGCCAGCAGCCCGGTGACAGGGGAAGGTGGCTACACCTTC.